Below are 30 T cell receptor beta chains sequenced from a single sample in a study of blood T cell repertoires in COVID-19 (TCRdb year 2020). Libraries were built with the immunoSEQ multiplex PCR assay. TCRdb provides this immuneACCESS table in a form limited to in-frame rearrangements. Some clones are lacking; in checked studies, under half of them reflect an unresolved V gene, and why the rest are absent is not known. Recorded for this sample are about 260,000 clones; about 87% of them occurred a single time. The ten biggest clones cover over 0.75% of the sample. The sample taken for sequencing was PBMCs or T cells enriched from blood (not recorded which). These receptors were obtained from a man aged 45-65 years who had been exposed to COVID-19.

The gene calls are TRBV5-1 and TRBJ1-6; no definite D call. This CDR3 has 16 amino acids. V dropped 1 base and J dropped 9 bases, with 17 bases sitting between them. The germline V gene encodes CDR1 SGHRS and CDR2 YFSETQ. CDR3: CASSLSGESRGSPLHF. As DNA, the CDR3 is TGCGCCAGCAGCTTGAGCGGGGAATCCCGGGGTTCACCCCTCCACTTT.

This clone turned up a few times. The chain couples TRBV27 to TRBJ1-1, with 7 bases that match TRBD1. The CDR3 totals 14 residues. Per the germline V gene, CDR1 is MNHEY and CDR2 is SMNVEV (reference sequence). Trimming removed 6 bases from V and 5 bases from J; junction bases left unmatched: 9. The DNA for the CDR3 is TGTGCCAGCAGCGCACAGGGGTGGGAAACTGAAGCTTTCTTT. This translates into CASSAQGWETEAFF.

The chain carries TRBV29-1 and TRBJ2-1; D is perhaps TRBD2 (6 bases). Germline CDR1 SQVTM, CDR2 ANQGSEA. This CDR3 has 13 amino acids. Between the trimmed V and J ends, which lost 4 bases and 4 bases, there was a span of 11 bases. As DNA, the CDR3 is TGCAGCGTTGGGAGCGCGGGGTACAATGAGCAGTTCTTC. Its translation is CSVGSAGYNEQFF.

The chain is built from TRBV24-1 and TRBJ1-5; D is perhaps TRBD1 (5 bases). Trimming took 7 bases from V and 1 from J, leaving 7 bases between them. The CDR3 runs to 13 residues. Germline V gene lookup returns CDR1 KGHDR and CDR2 SFDVKD. CDR3 residues: CATSDRSNQPQHF. As DNA, the CDR3 is TGTGCCACCAGCGACAGAAGCAATCAGCCCCAGCATTTT.

There are a few counts of this clone. The chain has TRBV2 and TRBJ1-5, with 8 positions matching TRBD1. Germline loops: CDR1 SNHLY, CDR2 FYNNEI. Germline trimming cut 6 bases from V and 2 bases from J; bases unmatched to any gene: 9. The CDR3 contains 16 residues. DNA of the CDR3: TGTGCCAGCAGCCCAACCAGGGGGCTGGGCAATCAGCCCCAGCATTTT. It translates to CASSPTRGLGNQPQHF. Full variable domain (missing parts from reference TRBV2 and TRBJ1-5): EPEVTQTPSHQVTQMGQEVILRCVPISNHLYFYWYRQILGQKVEFLVSFYNNEISEKSEIFDDQFSVERPDGSNFTLKIRSTKLEDSAMYFCASSPTRGLGNQPQHFGDGTRLSIL.

On this clone: At one boundary the junction diverges from the germline segment, which might be a read error. The V call is TRBV5-1, the J call TRBJ2-1; 9 positions agree with TRBD2. Germline CDR1 is SGHRS and CDR2 is YFSETQ. CDR3 length: 17 residues. The CDR3 region is CASSLGTLAGSFNEQFF. CDR3 nucleotides: TGCGCCAGCAGCTTGGGCACCCTAGCGGGGTCCTTCAATGAGCAGTTCTTC. Supplemented by reference TRBV5-1 and TRBJ2-1, the full variable domain reads KAGVTQTPRYLIKTRGQQVTLSCSPISGHRSVSWYQQTPGQGLQFLFEYFSETQRNKGNFPGRFSGRQFSNSRSEMNVSTLELGDSALYLCASSLGTLAGSFNEQFFGPGTRLTVL.

This chain connects TRBV3-1 (or the pseudogene TRBV3-2) to TRBJ2-7; 8 nucleotides match TRBD1. The V segment lost 8 bases and the J segment 5 bases; nucleotides outside the gene matches: 2. The CDR3 has 11 residues. The germline gives CDR1 LGHDT, CDR2 YNNKEL (reference sequence). CDR3 sequence reads: CASQGADEQYF. The CDR3 bases are TGTGCCAGCCAGGGGGCCGACGAGCAGTACTTC.

This rearrangement joins TRBV3-1 (or the pseudogene TRBV3-2) to TRBJ2-3, with D perhaps matching TRBD2 (5 bases). Trimming took 4 bases from V and 2 from J, leaving 10 bases between them. The germline V gene encodes CDR1 LGHDT and CDR2 YNNKEL (reference sequence). This CDR3 is 14 amino acids long. In nucleotides, the CDR3 is TGTGCCAGCAGCCCGAGAGCGGCCACAGATACGCAGTATTTT. It specifies CASSPRAATDTQYF.

This chain uses TRBV6-5 with TRBJ1-1, with 10 bases fitting TRBD1. The junction had 3 bases not matched to a gene; V was cut back by 7 bases and J by 7 bases. This CDR3 has 12 amino acids. Germline V gene sequence: CDR1 MNHEY, CDR2 SVGAGI. For the CDR3, the DNA is TGTGCCAGCACCCGGACAGGGGGTGAAGCTTTCTTT. Amino acid sequence: CASTRTGGEAFF.

In this sample, this clone turned up a few times. The rearrangement uses TRBV5-1 and TRBJ2-3; 7 bases agree with TRBD2. V shed 4 bases, J shed 2 bases, and the junction held 7 bases outside the gene matches. Germline V gene lookup returns CDR1 SGHRS and CDR2 YFSETQ. The CDR3 loop spans 15 amino acids. The CDR3 spells CASSQTSIYTDTQYF. CDR3 sequence (DNA): TGCGCCAGCAGCCAGACTAGCATCTACACAGATACGCAGTATTTT.

CDR3 DNA sequence: TGTGCCACCCAGAACCGGGATGAGCAGTTCTTC. Translated, it gives CATQNRDEQFF. The chain combines TRBV7-8 with TRBJ2-1; the D is unclear. CDR3 length: 11 amino acids. Deletions cut 10 bases from V and 8 bases from J, with 12 bases between. The germline gives CDR1 SGHVS, CDR2 FQNEAQ.

Regarding this clone: Other DNA variants within this sample encode the same CDR3. This chain joins TRBV5-1 and TRBJ1-1; D possibly corresponds to TRBD1 (6 bases). The V end was cut by 3 bases, the J end by 1 base, with 10 bases between. Germline loops: CDR1 SGHRS, CDR2 YFSETQ. This CDR3 has 14 residues. CDR3 nucleotides: TGCGCCAGCAGCTCGCTGACAGGGAACACTGAAGCTTTCTTT. It yields the protein CASSSLTGNTEAFF.

On this clone: In the same sample, other DNA sequences code for this CDR3. The gene calls are TRBV28 and TRBJ1-5, with 8 nucleotides matching TRBD1. The CDR3 length is 14 residues. Germline CDR1 MDHEN, CDR2 SYDVKM. Germline trimming cut 4 bases from V and 2 bases from J; bases unmatched to any gene: 1. Written as DNA, the CDR3 is TGTGCCAGCAGTTCGGGACAGGGCAATCAGCCCCAGCATTTT. Protein product: CASSSGQGNQPQHF. Based on the CDR3 plus reference TRBV28 and TRBJ1-5, the full variable domain is DVKVTQSSRYLVKRTGEKVFLECVQDMDHENMFWYRQDPGLGLRLIYFSYDVKMKEKGDIPEGYSVSREKKERFSLILESASTNQTSMYLCASSSGQGNQPQHFGDGTRLSIL.

This chain uses TRBV18 with TRBJ2-7, with a possible D match to TRBD2 (5 bases). Germline V lookup: CDR1 KGHSH, CDR2 LQKENI. The CDR3 consists of 15 residues. Trimming pared 1 base from V and 2 bases from J, leaving 12 bases between. The CDR3 bases are TGTGCCAGCTCACCACTTTTCGAGGGTACCTACGAGCAGTACTTC. Its protein product is CASSPLFEGTYEQYF.

The J gene is TRBJ1-1, the V gene TRBV6-6, with D possibly matching TRBD1 (5 bases). There are 14 residues in the CDR3. CDR1 MNHNY and CDR2 SVGAGI come from the germline V gene (reference sequence). Deletions cut 6 bases from V and 4 bases from J, with 15 bases between. The CDR3 protein is CASRSGGGGTEAFF. The CDR3 DNA reads as TGTGCCAGCAGGTCGGGGGGGGGAGGCACTGAAGCTTTCTTT.

This chain uses TRBV18 with TRBJ2-1; a weak D match, TRBD2 (6 bases). Germline CDR1 reads KGHSH; CDR2 reads LQKENI. Trimming left V 6 bases short and J 4 bases short, with 16 bases between. The CDR3 loop spans 15 amino acids. CDR3 residues: CASSLGTDPYNEQFF. In nucleotides, the CDR3 is TGTGCCAGCTCTCTCGGGACTGATCCTTACAATGAGCAGTTCTTC.

The CDR3 bases are TGTGCCACCAGTGATGGACTCGACGGGGAAAAACTGTTTTTT. It codes for CATSDGLDGEKLFF. The gene calls are TRBV24-1 and TRBJ1-4; no definite D call. The CDR3 is 14 amino acids. CDR1 and CDR2 from the germline V gene are KGHDR and SFDVKD. Trimming cost V 3 bases and J 8 bases, with 12 bases left between them.

The V call is TRBV19, the J call TRBJ1-1, with 8 bases aligning to TRBD1. CDR3 length equals 13 residues. In germline, CDR1 is LNHDA, CDR2 SQIVND (reference sequence). With V trimmed by 3 bases and J by 8 bases, 5 bases remained unmatched. This CDR3 is CASSIGTGAEAFF. CDR3 bases: TGTGCCAGTAGTATTGGGACAGGAGCCGAAGCTTTCTTT. The entire variable domain, with the rest obtained from reference TRBV19 and TRBJ1-1, is as follows: DGGITQSPKYLFRKEGQNVTLSCEQNLNHDAMYWYRQDPGQGLRLIYYSQIVNDFQKGDIAEGYSVSREKKESFPLTVTSAQKNPTAFYLCASSIGTGAEAFFGQGTRLTVV.

This chain links TRBV18 with TRBJ2-1; no reliable D call. The CDR3 loop spans 13 amino acids. Looked up from germline, CDR1 is KGHSH and CDR2 is LQKENI. V was clipped by 3 bases and J by 4 bases, with 7 bases between them. The CDR3 nucleotides read TGTGCCAGCTCACCGAACGGGTACAATGAGCAGTTCTTC. Its translation is CASSPNGYNEQFF.

The rearrangement uses TRBV9 and TRBJ2-2, with a tentative D call TRBD2 (6 bases). This CDR3 has 16 residues. Per germline, CDR1 SGDLS and CDR2 YYNGEE. Trimming shortened V by 1 base and J by 6 bases, and 16 bases separated the two germline ends. The CDR3 coding sequence is TGTGCCAGCAGCGTATTTGGCGGGATGGATCCCGGGGAGCTGTTTTTT. This gives the protein CASSVFGGMDPGELFF.

The chain couples TRBV5-1 to TRBJ2-1; D not certain. Trimming shortened V by 3 bases and J by 0 bases, and 10 bases separated the two germline ends. The germline CDR1 and CDR2 sequences are SGHRS and YFSETQ. CDR3 length equals 15 residues. Here the CDR3 reads CASSWSRSSYNEQFF. The CDR3 nucleotides are TGCGCCAGCAGCTGGAGTCGAAGCTCCTACAATGAGCAGTTCTTC.

This sequence joins TRBV6-5 and TRBJ1-4; 10 bases agree with TRBD1. The germline V gene encodes CDR1 MNHEY and CDR2 SVGAGI. V was pared by 0 bases and J by 10 bases, with 5 bases of the junction left unmatched. The CDR3 runs 15 residues. The CDR3 nucleotides read TGTGCCAGCAGTTACTCGGGACAGGGGTCAGGAAAACTGTTTTTT. It specifies CASSYSGQGSGKLFF.

This sequence joins TRBV25-1 and TRBJ1-6, with TRBD1 matching 8 bases. Germline assignment: CDR1 MGHDK and CDR2 SYGVNS. Trimming cost V 3 bases and J 7 bases; bases outside gene matches: 8. The CDR3 is 16 amino acids. CDR3: CASSDIDRGWNSPLHF. The CDR3 coding sequence is TGTGCCAGCAGTGACATCGACAGGGGTTGGAATTCACCCCTCCACTTT.

V usage is TRBV5-1 and J usage is TRBJ2-3; the match to TRBD2 covers 9 bases. The CDR3 runs 14 residues. With V trimmed by 4 bases and J by 4 bases, 4 bases remained unmatched. The germline V gene encodes CDR1 SGHRS and CDR2 YFSETQ. CDR3: CASSGGGAADTQYF. CDR3 in DNA: TGCGCCAGCAGCGGCGGGGGGGCTGCAGATACGCAGTATTTT.

This clone has just a few counts. V usage is TRBV9 and J usage is TRBJ1-3; the D gene is possibly TRBD1 (5 bases). The germline CDR1 and CDR2 sequences are SGDLS and YYNGEE. There are 16 residues in the CDR3. V was clipped by 1 base and J by 2 bases, with 13 bases between them. The CDR3 DNA is TGTGCCAGCAGCGTATCAGGGTCGAGAGCTGGAAACACCATATATTTT. Its translation is CASSVSGSRAGNTIYF.

The chain couples TRBV30 to TRBJ2-3; D gene unclear. V lost 0 bases to trimming and J lost 7 bases, with 5 bases between them. The CDR3 is 11 residues long. Per germline, CDR1 GTSNPN and CDR2 SVGIG (reference sequence). CDR3 coding DNA: TGTGCCTGGAGTGTAACTAATACGCAGTATTTT. Its translation is CAWSVTNTQYF.

A note on this clone: The junction and the germline gene differ at one end; a read error may be behind it. This rearrangement joins TRBV28 to TRBJ1-2; 9 bases are a match to TRBD1. The length of the CDR3 is 12 residues. CDR1 MDHEN and CDR2 SYDVKM come from the germline V gene. The CDR3 DNA reads as TGCGCCTCGGGACAGGGAGTCTATGGCTACACCTTC. This codes for CASGQGVYGYTF.

CDR3 loop: CSYRDSLKGNTEAFF. CDR3 DNA: TGCAGCTACCGGGACTCCCTGAAGGGGAACACTGAAGCTTTCTTT. The rearrangement joins TRBV29-1 to TRBJ1-1; tentatively, D is TRBD1 (5 bases). The germline CDR1 and CDR2 sequences are SQVTM and ANQGSEA. This CDR3 is 15 amino acids long. Trimming shortened V by 8 bases and J by 1 base, and 20 bases separated the two germline ends. The whole variable domain, filled in from reference TRBV29-1 and TRBJ1-1, reads SAVISQKPSRDICQRGTSLTIQCQVDSQVTMMFWYRQQPGQSLTLIATANQGSEATYESGFVIDKFPISRPNLTFSTLTVSNMSPEDSSIYLCSYRDSLKGNTEAFFGQGTRLTVV.

This clone has a single count. The DNA of the CDR3 is TGCGCCAGCAGTGATCTCTCCCGACTCTCCTACGAGCAGTACTTC. Its translation is CASSDLSRLSYEQYF. V is TRBV10-1 and J is TRBJ2-7; no definite D call. The CDR3 is 15 residues long. V lost 3 bases to trimming and J lost 0 bases, with 12 bases between them. Germline V CDR1 and CDR2: WNHNN, SYGVQD (reference sequence).

The CDR3 sequence is CSVARGNYNEQFF. Here the CDR3 DNA reads TGCAGCGTAGCGCGAGGGAACTACAATGAGCAGTTCTTC. The chain employs TRBV29-1 and TRBJ2-1; perhaps TRBD2 as D (5 bases). The CDR3 runs 13 residues. Germline lookup yields CDR1 SQVTM and CDR2 ANQGSEA. Between the trimmed V and J ends, which lost 6 bases and 3 bases, there was a span of 12 bases.